This TCR beta chain was found in a study of T-cell memory formation after mild COVID-19. Study-level background: Clustering of TCRs was largely donor specific.

With regard to this clonotype: The target antigen is unknown.

Germline-derived CDR1 and CDR2 are LGHDT and YNNKEL (reference sequence). The CDR3 spans 16 residues. J was trimmed by 5 bases and V by 3 bases; bases with no gene match: 8. Findings of the study overall: The study found balanced CD4/CD8 in clones contracting day 15 to 85 and a CD4+ lean in later expanders.

One entry per CDR3 protein, called by TCRdb with MiXCR from the 5' RACE reads. This sample has just over 350,000 distinct CDR3 sequences, with about an eighth found just once. Sequencing was carried out using PBMCs or a T cell subset sorted from them (not recorded which). The clonotype was recovered from a man in his late teens or twenties who had mild COVID-19 (a few samples of this study predate the infection). Cell type and time point are not known. The chain carries TRBV3-1 and TRBJ2-2; 8 bases are a match to TRBD2. DNA of the CDR3: TGTGCCAGCAGCCAGGTCGTCCTAGCGGGTACCGGGGAGCTGTTTTTT. Its protein product is CASSQVVLAGTGELFF.